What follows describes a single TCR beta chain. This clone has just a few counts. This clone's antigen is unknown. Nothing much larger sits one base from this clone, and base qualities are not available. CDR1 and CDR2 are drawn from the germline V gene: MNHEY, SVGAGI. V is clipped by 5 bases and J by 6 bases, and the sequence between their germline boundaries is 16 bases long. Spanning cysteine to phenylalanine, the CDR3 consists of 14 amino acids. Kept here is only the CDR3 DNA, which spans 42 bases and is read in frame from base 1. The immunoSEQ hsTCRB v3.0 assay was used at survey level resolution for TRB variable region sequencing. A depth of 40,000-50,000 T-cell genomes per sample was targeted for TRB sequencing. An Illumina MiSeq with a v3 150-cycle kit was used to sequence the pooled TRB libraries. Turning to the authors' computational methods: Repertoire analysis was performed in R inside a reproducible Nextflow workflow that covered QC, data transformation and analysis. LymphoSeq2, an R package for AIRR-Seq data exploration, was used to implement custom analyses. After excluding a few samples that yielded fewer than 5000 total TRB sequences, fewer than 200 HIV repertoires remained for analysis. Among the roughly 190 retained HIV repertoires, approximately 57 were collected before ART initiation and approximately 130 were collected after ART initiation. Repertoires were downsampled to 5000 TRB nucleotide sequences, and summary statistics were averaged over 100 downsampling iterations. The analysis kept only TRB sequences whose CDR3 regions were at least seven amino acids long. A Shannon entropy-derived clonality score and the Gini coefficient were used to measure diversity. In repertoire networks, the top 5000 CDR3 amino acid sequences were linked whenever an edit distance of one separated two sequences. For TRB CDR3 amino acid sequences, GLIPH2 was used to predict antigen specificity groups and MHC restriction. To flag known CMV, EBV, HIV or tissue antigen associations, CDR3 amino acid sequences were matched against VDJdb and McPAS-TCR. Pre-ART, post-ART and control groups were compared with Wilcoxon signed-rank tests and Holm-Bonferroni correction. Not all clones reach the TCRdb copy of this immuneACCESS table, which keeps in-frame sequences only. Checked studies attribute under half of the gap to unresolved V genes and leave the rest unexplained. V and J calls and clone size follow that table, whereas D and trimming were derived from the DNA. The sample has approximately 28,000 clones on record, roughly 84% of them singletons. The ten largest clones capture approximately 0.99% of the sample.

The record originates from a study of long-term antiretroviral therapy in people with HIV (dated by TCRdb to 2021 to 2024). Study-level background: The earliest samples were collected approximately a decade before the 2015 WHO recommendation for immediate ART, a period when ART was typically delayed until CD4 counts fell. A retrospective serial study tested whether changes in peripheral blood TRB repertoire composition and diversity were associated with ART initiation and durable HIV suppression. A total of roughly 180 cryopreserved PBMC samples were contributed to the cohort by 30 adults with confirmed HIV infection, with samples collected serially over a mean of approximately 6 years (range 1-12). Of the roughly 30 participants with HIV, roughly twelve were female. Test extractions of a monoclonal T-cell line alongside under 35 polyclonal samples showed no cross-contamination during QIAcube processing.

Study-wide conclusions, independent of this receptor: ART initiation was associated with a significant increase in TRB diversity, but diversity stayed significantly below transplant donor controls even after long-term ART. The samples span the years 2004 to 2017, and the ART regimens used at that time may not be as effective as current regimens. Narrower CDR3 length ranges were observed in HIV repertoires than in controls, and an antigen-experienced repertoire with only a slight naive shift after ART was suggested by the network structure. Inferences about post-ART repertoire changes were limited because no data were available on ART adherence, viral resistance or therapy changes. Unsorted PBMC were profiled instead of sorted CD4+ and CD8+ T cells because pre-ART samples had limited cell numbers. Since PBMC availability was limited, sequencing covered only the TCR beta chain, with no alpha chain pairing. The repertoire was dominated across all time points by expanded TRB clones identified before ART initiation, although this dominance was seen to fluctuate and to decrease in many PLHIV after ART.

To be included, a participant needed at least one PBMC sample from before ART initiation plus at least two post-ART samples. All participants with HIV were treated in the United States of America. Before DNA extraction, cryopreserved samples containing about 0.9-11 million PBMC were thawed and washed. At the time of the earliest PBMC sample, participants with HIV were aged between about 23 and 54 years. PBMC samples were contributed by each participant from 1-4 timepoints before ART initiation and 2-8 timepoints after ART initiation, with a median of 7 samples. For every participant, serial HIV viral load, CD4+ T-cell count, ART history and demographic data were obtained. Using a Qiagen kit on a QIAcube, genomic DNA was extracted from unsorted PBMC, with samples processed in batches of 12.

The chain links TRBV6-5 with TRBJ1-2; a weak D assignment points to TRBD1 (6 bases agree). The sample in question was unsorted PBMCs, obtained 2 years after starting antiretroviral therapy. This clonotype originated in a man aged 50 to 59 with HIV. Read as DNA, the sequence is TGTGCCAGCAGTCGGTTTCTTGCAGGGGATGGCTACACCTTC. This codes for CASSRFLAGDGYTF.